The 10 T cell receptor beta chains listed next were all sequenced from one sample in a study of CD8 T cells in Susac syndrome (dated by TCRdb to about 2019). Libraries were prepared through the immunoSEQ multiplex PCR assay. RNA was extracted with the RNeasy kit and roughly 0.5 to 1 ug was reverse transcribed using random hexamers. TCRdb reran the public reads through fastp at Q25 and MiXCR, keeping productive beta chains. Every CDR3 protein is listed once, alongside the most common genes and DNA of its rows. This sample is represented by more than 95,000 distinct CDR3 sequences; around 94% of them were singletons. Of the sample, around 0.2% falls within the top ten clones. Sample: CD8+ T cells from PBMCs. All receptors derive from a human donor with Susac syndrome.

This sequence joins TRBV6-5 and TRBJ2-5; TRBD2 matches 13 bases. J lost 0 bases, V lost 6 bases, and 4 bases had no gene match. In germline, CDR1 is MNHEY, CDR2 SVGAGI. CDR3 size: 16 residues. For the CDR3, the DNA is TGTGCCAGCAGATTGACTAGCGGGGGGTACCAAGAGACCCAGTACTTC. Translation gives CASRLTSGGYQETQYF.

J is TRBJ1-2 and V is TRBV4-1, with a possible D match to TRBD1 (5 bases). Germline V gene lookup returns CDR1 MGHRA and CDR2 YSYEKL. V lost 0 bases and J 8 bases, leaving 16 bases between the germline ends. The CDR3 loop spans 15 amino acids. CDR3 sequence (DNA): TGCGCCAGCAGCCAAGAAATGGGGAGGGGCTGGGGCTACACCTTC. This codes for CASSQEMGRGWGYTF.

The V gene is TRBV27, the J gene TRBJ2-7, with a possible D match to TRBD2 (5 bases). The CDR3 consists of 13 residues. V was pared by 8 bases and J by 0 bases, with 11 bases between. Germline V gives CDR1 MNHEY, CDR2 SMNVEV (reference sequence). CDR3 DNA: TGTGCCAGCGCCAACGGGGTCTCCTACGAGCAGTACTTC. This sequence encodes CASANGVSYEQYF.

The rearrangement uses TRBV12-5 and TRBJ2-1; the D gene could be TRBD1 or TRBD2 (5 bases each). V dropped 2 bases and J dropped 3 bases, with 20 bases sitting between them. The length of the CDR3 is 18 residues. CDR1 is LGHNT, CDR2 FRNRAP, per germline. In DNA, the CDR3 is TGTGCTAGTGGTTTGAACCTCCTGCCGGGACGCAACTACAATGAGCAGTTCTTC. Encoded protein: CASGLNLLPGRNYNEQFF.

V is TRBV29-1 and J is TRBJ2-2, with D perhaps matching TRBD1 (6 bases). Deletions cut 4 bases from V and 0 bases from J, with 9 bases between. Germline V gene lookup returns CDR1 SQVTM and CDR2 ANQGSEA. CDR3 size: 14 residues. The CDR3 DNA is TGCAGCGTTGCAGGGGACCCGAACACCGGGGAGCTGTTTTTT. This codes for CSVAGDPNTGELFF.

The chain joins TRBV15 to TRBJ2-5, with D possibly matching TRBD2 (5 bases). The CDR3 sequence is 15 residues long. V was clipped by 9 bases and J by 4 bases, with 21 bases between them. The germline gives CDR1 LNHNV, CDR2 YYDKDF (reference sequence). The CDR3 nucleotides are TGTGCCACTTCCCCGGACTTCGGGGATGGAGAGACCCAGTACTTC. Translating it yields CATSPDFGDGETQYF. The full variable domain, in which reference TRBV15 and TRBJ2-5 provide the parts outside the CDR3, is DAMVIQNPRYQVTQFGKPVTLSCSQTLNHNVMYWYQQKSSQAPKLLFHYYDKDFNNEADTPDNFQSRRPNTSFCFLDIRSPGLGDTAMYLCATSPDFGDGETQYFGPGTRLLVL.

This chain joins TRBV20-1 and TRBJ2-1; 10 bases match TRBD1. The CDR3 sequence is 16 residues long. Trimming took 0 bases from V and 8 from J; bases not matched to a gene: 10. CDR1 and CDR2 from the germline V gene are DFQATT and SNEGSKA (reference sequence). The CDR3 sequence: CSARDLGQGDLDEQFF. The CDR3 region has the DNA TGCAGTGCTAGAGATCTAGGACAGGGGGATCTCGATGAGCAGTTCTTC.

This chain connects TRBV5-6 to TRBJ1-2, with D unresolved. This CDR3 contains 12 residues. Trimming stripped 2 bases from V and 7 bases from J, with 9 bases between. Per the germline V gene, CDR1 is SGHDT and CDR2 is YYEEEE. The chain's CDR3 is CASSFSLGGYTF. The CDR3, as DNA: TGTGCCAGCAGCTTTTCGCTTGGTGGCTACACCTTC.

This rearrangement joins TRBV7-2 to TRBJ1-1; D is undetermined. This CDR3 comprises 14 residues. Per germline, CDR1 SGHTA and CDR2 FQGNSA. V was cut by 5 bases and J by 1 base, with 11 bases left in between. Here the CDR3 DNA reads TGTGCCAGCAGCCCCGCCATTGGGAACACTGAAGCTTTCTTT. It encodes CASSPAIGNTEAFF.

V gene TRBV11-2 combines with J gene TRBJ2-5; possibly TRBD2 for D (5 bases). V shed 2 bases and J shed 2 bases, with 9 bases lying between them. Germline V gives CDR1 SGHAT, CDR2 FQNNGV. The CDR3 covers 14 residues. CDR3 bases: TGTGCCAGCAGCTTACACGGGGAACAAGAGACCCAGTACTTC. This encodes CASSLHGEQETQYF.